Listed below are T cell receptor beta chains from one sample, sequenced in a study of T cell responses to AZD1222 COVID-19 vaccine. The data were produced by immunoSEQ multiplex PCR, yet TCRdb's version contains in-frame clones alone and is incomplete. The sample comprises some 130,000 clones, more than 75% of which are singletons, and around 0.99% rests with the top ten. The sequences come from peripheral blood, collected 28 days after the second AZD1222 dose. These receptors all stem from an adult who received the AZD1222 COVID-19 vaccine. Both conserved end residues are part of each CDR3. The listing skips clone size in some rows; elsewhere it reads once, few, many or a size class.

>16|-|TRBV5-4|TRBJ2-2
CASSLNRQVNTGELFF
>16|-|TRBV5-1|TRBJ2-5
CASSFRQGGLQETQYF
>16|-|TRBV5-1|TRBJ2-2
CASSLVRGRPTGELFF
>13|-|TRBV2|TRBJ2-7
CASRLNTLGEQYF
>13|-|TRBV28|TRBJ2-7
CASGDPGRGEQYF
>14|-|TRBV1|TRBJ2-7
CTSSPRGRIHEQYF
>18|-|TRBV18|TRBJ1-2
CASSPRGTPVLGNYGYTF
>15|-|TRBV3-1/TRBV3-2|TRBJ2-3
CASSQDRGGWNTQYF
>11|-|TRBV28|TRBJ2-7
CASSRTPEQYF
>13|-|TRBV7-9|TRBJ1-2
CASMRTGNYGYTF
>13|-|TRBV4-2|TRBJ2-7
CASSQEGRGEQYF
>13|-|TRBV11-2|TRBJ2-7
CASSSGTFGEQYF
>19|-|TRBV5-1|TRBJ2-3
CASSEGRRGQGWVTDTQYF
>17|few|TRBV7-8|TRBJ1-3
CASSHLGLGSSGNTIYF
>15|-|TRBV18|TRBJ1-6
CASSPEGPSILALHF
>15|-|TRBV11-2|TRBJ2-5
CASTFLEVRGETQYF
>16|-|TRBV6-4|TRBJ2-5
CASSTGLAGGRETQYF
>16|-|TRBV29-1|TRBJ2-1
CSVESVGSVSYNEQFF
>13|-|TRBV4-1|TRBJ1-6
CASSSGEGSPLHF
>12|-|TRBV12-3/TRBV12-4|TRBJ2-3
CASRRSTDTQYF
>17|-|TRBV21-1|TRBJ2-5
CASSNRGDRGLQETQYF
>16|-|TRBV19|TRBJ1-2
CASSTSSHLLNYGYTF
>16|-|TRBV7-9|TRBJ1-2
CASSPTTAGFADGYTF
>15|-|TRBV11-1|TRBJ2-2
CASSLFRTGPGELFF
>13|-|TRBV12-3/TRBV12-4|TRBJ1-2
CASTTRSSYGYTF
>14|-|TRBV7-9|TRBJ1-4
CASDAGATNEKLFF
>15|-|TRBV27|TRBJ2-7
CASRYGQGPTYEQYF
>13|-|TRBV7-8|TRBJ1-1
CASSSTFRTEAFF
>15|-|TRBV9|TRBJ2-1
CASSQGRLKYNEQFF
>12|-|TRBV7-2|TRBJ2-7
CASSLDYSAQYF
>13|-|TRBV10-2|TRBJ1-1
CASRGGQNTEAFF
>15|-|TRBV7-2|TRBJ1-3
CASSFPRATGNTIYF
>13|once|TRBV5-1|TRBJ2-1
CASSVRPGDEQFF
>15|-|TRBV7-7|TRBJ2-3
CASSLGLGGTDTQYF
>15|-|TRBV30|TRBJ2-2
CAWRSLARGTGELFF
>13|-|TRBV29-1|TRBJ1-3
CSVKTDSGNTIYF
>11|-|TRBV12-3/TRBV12-4|TRBJ2-1
CASRFFDEQFF
>14|-|TRBV19|TRBJ1-1
CASKPTGMDTEAFF
>14|-|TRBV6-5|TRBJ1-2
CASSYDRGSDGYTF
>16|-|TRBV5-1|TRBJ2-5
CASSGGLAGGSETQYF
>16|-|TRBV28|TRBJ1-3
CASSSGGGASGNTIYF
>11|-|TRBV5-1|TRBJ2-1
CASSLDNEQFF